This T cell receptor (beta chain) was observed in a study of tumor-infiltrating lymphocytes in localized non-small cell lung cancer. Germline-derived CDR1 and CDR2 are KGHSH and LQKENI. The CDR3 extends over 15 amino acids. Trimming took off 1 base at V and 8 bases at J, with 17 bases between the two ends. Some clones are missing from TCRdb's copy, which holds only in-frame ones; the method was immunoSEQ multiplex PCR. This table has 6,000 to 8,500 clones, more than 70% appearing once. Sequencing input: lung tumor tissue. V gene TRBV18 combines with J gene TRBJ1-1, with a possible D match to TRBD1 (6 bases). This receptor was obtained from a human donor with non-small cell lung cancer. CDR3 region: CASSPRGAGEGEAFF. The CDR3 bases are TGTGCCAGCTCACCACGAGGGGCAGGGGAAGGAGAAGCTTTCTTT.